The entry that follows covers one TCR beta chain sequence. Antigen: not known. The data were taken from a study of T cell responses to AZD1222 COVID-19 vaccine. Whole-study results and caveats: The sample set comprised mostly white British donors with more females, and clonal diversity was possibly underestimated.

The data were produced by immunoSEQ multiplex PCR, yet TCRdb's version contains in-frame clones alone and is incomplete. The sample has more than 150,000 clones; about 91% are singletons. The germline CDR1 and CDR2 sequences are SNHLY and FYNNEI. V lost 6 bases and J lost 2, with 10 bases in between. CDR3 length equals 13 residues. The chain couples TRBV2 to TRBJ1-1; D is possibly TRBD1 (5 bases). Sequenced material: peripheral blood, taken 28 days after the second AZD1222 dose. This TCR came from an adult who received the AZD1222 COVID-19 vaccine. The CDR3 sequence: CASRLTVNTEAFF. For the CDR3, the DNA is TGTGCCAGCAGACTGACAGTTAACACTGAAGCTTTCTTT.